The 3 T cell receptor beta chains below were found in one sample sequenced in a study of cytomegalovirus exposure and HLA in healthy donors. The primer mix had 60 Vbeta and 13 Jbeta primers. Libraries were prepared by immunoSEQ multiplex PCR; TCRdb keeps only in-frame clonotypes and omits some of them. The sample totals under 250,000 clones. Sequenced material: PBMCs. The origin of the receptors is a girl aged 2-10 years in good health and CMV-seropositive.

This chain connects TRBV28 to TRBJ2-7; 12 nucleotides line up with TRBD2. Germline V gene lookup returns CDR1 MDHEN and CDR2 SYDVKM. CDR3 size: 13 residues. V shed 11 bases, J shed 7 bases, and the junction held 9 bases outside the gene matches. The DNA for the CDR3 is TGTGCCGCGACTAGCGGGAGAGTGGGGGAGCAGTACTTC. This gives the protein CAATSGRVGEQYF.

The chain employs TRBV30 and TRBJ2-3, with 8 bases aligning to TRBD2. J gave up 4 bases and V 5 bases, and 8 bases lay outside the gene matches. This CDR3 is built from 14 residues. Per germline, CDR1 GTSNPN and CDR2 SVGIG (reference sequence). CDR3 sequence reads: CAWGSAGGADTQYF. The CDR3 DNA sequence: TGTGCCTGGGGTTCTGCGGGAGGAGCAGATACGCAGTATTTT.

The J gene is TRBJ2-5, the V gene TRBV7-8; a weak D match, TRBD2 (6 bases). V was trimmed by 5 bases and J by 5 bases, leaving 15 bases between them. The CDR3 has 14 residues. CDR1 and CDR2 from the germline V gene are SGHVS and FQNEAQ. The CDR3, as DNA: TGTGCCAGCAGCCCCACACTAGCATGGGAGACCCAGTACTTC. Its translation is CASSPTLAWETQYF.